The rows below give T cell receptor beta chains drawn from one sample of a study of cytomegalovirus exposure and HLA in healthy donors. Assay: immunoSEQ multiplex PCR; the TCRdb copy retains only in-frame clones and omits some. The profile shows about 100,000 clones, about 75% of them singletons. The sequenced sample was PBMCs. These TCRs come from a man aged 60-69 years in good health and CMV-seropositive. Each CDR3 is given with its conserved first and last residue. Fields, in order: J gene, V gene, clone size, D gene, CDR3 protein, CDR3 DNA. A D gene is named only where the DNA matches it firmly. Only some rows state a clone size, as once, few, many or a class for expanded clones.

>TRBJ2-3|TRBV5-1|-|-
CASSYNQGDTQYF
TGCGCCAGCAGCTACAACCAGGGAGATACGCAGTATTTT
>TRBJ2-2|TRBV18|-|-
CASSPTGDTGELFF
TGTGCCAGCTCACCGACAGGCGATACCGGGGAGCTGTTTTTT
>TRBJ2-5|TRBV5-1|-|TRBD1
CASSLGRTGQETQYF
TGCGCCAGCAGCTTGGGAAGGACAGGGCAGGAGACCCAGTACTTC
>TRBJ1-1|TRBV2|few|-
CASSVETDEAEAFF
TGTGCCAGCAGTGTGGAGACGGATGAAGCAGAAGCTTTCTTT
>TRBJ2-5|TRBV30|-|-
CAWSLQETQYF
TGTGCCTGGAGTCTCCAAGAGACCCAGTACTTC
>TRBJ2-2|TRBV6-6|-|-
CASSPSYTGELFF
TGTGCCAGCAGCCCTAGTTACACCGGGGAGCTGTTTTTT
>TRBJ2-4|TRBV27|-|TRBD1
CASTGGADQNIQYF
TGTGCCAGTACAGGGGGCGCGGACCAAAACATTCAGTACTTC
>TRBJ1-1|TRBV5-6|few|TRBD1
CASSLGGTGYTEAFF
TGTGCCAGCAGCTTGGGGGGGACAGGTTACACTGAAGCTTTCTTT
>TRBJ2-1|TRBV7-2|-|TRBD1
CASSLVDRGLGHEQFF
TGTGCCAGCAGCTTAGTGGACAGGGGTCTAGGGCATGAGCAGTTCTTC
>TRBJ1-4|TRBV2|once|-
CASIRRRVATNEKLFF
TGTGCCAGCATCCGGAGGAGGGTTGCAACTAATGAAAAACTGTTTTTT
>TRBJ2-7|TRBV4-1|-|TRBD1
CASSQDPGQGVYEQYF
TGCGCCAGCAGCCAGGATCCGGGACAGGGGGTCTACGAGCAGTACTTC
>TRBJ2-7|TRBV6-5|-|TRBD1
CASSFTGGPYEQYF
TGTGCCAGCAGTTTCACAGGGGGTCCCTACGAGCAGTACTTC
>TRBJ2-7|TRBV6-5|-|-
CASSPLSRGSIEQYF
TGTGCCAGCAGTCCCCTCTCGCGGGGATCGATAGAGCAGTACTTC
>TRBJ2-7|TRBV21-1|-|-
CASSNHGGLAGESSYEQYF
TGTGCCAGCAGCAACCACGGGGGACTAGCGGGGGAGAGCTCCTACGAGCAGTACTTC
>TRBJ1-5|TRBV28|-|TRBD1
CASSSGQGRQPQHF
TGTGCCAGCAGTTCGGGACAGGGACGACAGCCCCAGCATTTT
>TRBJ1-1|TRBV2|-|TRBD1
CASSRGTANTEAFF
TGTGCCAGCAGTAGAGGGACAGCTAACACTGAAGCTTTCTTT
>TRBJ2-3|TRBV19|-|-
CASSFGQAGDTQYF
TGTGCCAGTAGTTTCGGACAGGCGGGGGATACGCAGTATTTT
>TRBJ2-2|TRBV2|-|-
CASRLQGSAGELFF
TGTGCCAGCAGATTACAGGGTTCGGCCGGGGAGCTGTTTTTT
>TRBJ1-1|TRBV21-1|-|-
CASNHDRWNTEAFF
TGTGCCAGCAATCACGACAGGTGGAACACTGAAGCTTTCTTT
>TRBJ1-4|TRBV4-3|few|-
CASSQGEGEAEKLFF
TGCGCCAGCAGCCAAGGGGAAGGGGAGGCTGAAAAACTGTTTTTT
>TRBJ2-3|TRBV5-1|once|TRBD2
CASSLGTSGGSYTQYF
TGCGCCAGCAGCCTAGGGACTAGCGGGGGGAGTTATACGCAGTATTTT
>TRBJ2-3|TRBV5-4|-|-
CASSLVPIFTDTQYF
TGTGCCAGCAGCTTGGTCCCTATTTTCACAGATACGCAGTATTTT
>TRBJ2-7|TRBV7-9|-|-
CASSPNRAYEQYF
TGTGCCAGCAGTCCCAACAGGGCCTACGAGCAGTACTTC
>TRBJ1-6|TRBV6-6|few|-
CASRDTSRNSPLHF
TGTGCCAGCAGAGACACCTCTCGGAATTCACCCCTCCACTTT
>TRBJ1-6|TRBV7-9|once|-
CASSLRGFDSPLHF
TGTGCCAGCAGCTTAAGGGGGTTTGATTCACCCCTCCACTTT
>TRBJ2-2|TRBV5-6|-|TRBD1
CASSPPGQGARVTGELFF
TGTGCCAGCAGCCCCCCCGGACAGGGGGCGCGAGTAACCGGGGAGCTGTTTTTT
>TRBJ2-2|TRBV5-4|-|TRBD1
CASSPGTGAGGELFF
TGTGCCAGCAGCCCAGGGACAGGGGCGGGCGGGGAGCTGTTTTTT
>TRBJ1-1|TRBV4-1|-|-
CASSQDWGPTEAFF
TGCGCCAGCAGCCAAGATTGGGGGCCAACTGAAGCTTTCTTT
>TRBJ2-7|TRBV6-5|few|-
CASSYGEGQEQYF
TGTGCCAGCAGTTACGGTGAAGGACAGGAGCAGTACTTC
>TRBJ2-1|TRBV7-3|once|-
CASSQDRNNEQFF
TGTGCCAGCAGCCAGGACAGAAACAATGAGCAGTTCTTC
>TRBJ1-1|TRBV5-1|-|TRBD1
CASSVGTGLRNTEAFF
TGCGCCAGCAGCGTAGGGACAGGCCTGAGGAACACTGAAGCTTTCTTT
>TRBJ2-6|TRBV30|-|-
CAWSAVGANVLTF
TGTGCCTGGAGTGCCGTAGGGGCCAACGTCCTGACTTTC
>TRBJ2-5|TRBV9|-|TRBD2
CASSVGGGGETQYF
TGTGCCAGCAGCGTAGGGGGGGGAGGGGAGACCCAGTACTTC
>TRBJ1-1|TRBV7-9|-|TRBD1
CASSSGQFMDTEAFF
TGTGCCAGCAGCTCGGGACAGTTCATGGACACTGAAGCTTTCTTT
>TRBJ2-6|TRBV7-3|-|-
CASSLGHSGANVLTF
TGTGCCAGCAGCTTAGGGCACTCTGGGGCCAACGTCCTGACTTTC
>TRBJ2-7|TRBV11-2|-|TRBD2
CASSYGLAGYEQYF
TGTGCCAGCAGCTACGGACTAGCGGGATACGAGCAGTACTTC
>TRBJ2-1|TRBV6-1|-|TRBD1
CASRPTGDNEQFF
TGTGCCAGCAGGCCGACAGGGGACAATGAGCAGTTCTTC
>TRBJ2-7|TRBV6-5|-|TRBD1
CASSYRDRLYEQYF
TGTGCCAGCAGTTACCGGGACAGGCTCTACGAGCAGTACTTC
>TRBJ1-1|TRBV7-3|once|TRBD1
CASSLTGGQGNTEAFF
TGTGCCAGCAGCTTAACGGGCGGACAGGGGAACACTGAAGCTTTCTTT
>TRBJ1-6|TRBV10-3|-|TRBD1
CAISNRGHDNSPLHF
TGTGCCATCAGTAACAGGGGGCATGACAATTCACCCCTCCACTTT
>TRBJ1-2|TRBV5-1|-|TRBD1
CASSSDRDRGAYGYTF
TGCGCCAGCAGCTCCGACCGGGACAGGGGAGCCTATGGCTACACCTTC
>TRBJ2-7|TRBV14|-|TRBD1
CASSQAGQGTYEQYF
TGTGCCAGCAGCCAAGCCGGACAGGGAACCTACGAGCAGTACTTC
>TRBJ2-3|TRBV5-1|-|-
CASSLQRGGTDTQYF
TGCGCCAGCAGCTTACAACGGGGTGGCACAGATACGCAGTATTTT
>TRBJ1-5|TRBV13|once|TRBD1
CASSLDRAGQPQHF
TGTGCCAGCAGCTTGGACAGGGCTGGTCAGCCCCAGCATTTT
>TRBJ2-1|TRBV10-2|-|TRBD1
CAISGGGQGQNEQFF
TGCGCCATTTCTGGGGGTGGACAGGGGCAGAATGAGCAGTTCTTC
>TRBJ2-7|TRBV7-9|-|TRBD1
CSSSPGGYEQYF
TGTTCCAGCAGCCCAGGGGGCTACGAGCAGTACTTC
>TRBJ1-2|TRBV5-1|-|-
CASSLDSYGYTF
TGCGCCAGCAGCCTGGACAGCTATGGCTACACCTTC
>TRBJ2-1|TRBV7-2|-|-
CASNLGGQGIRRNEQFF
TGTGCCAGCAACCTGGGGGGGCAGGGTATCCGGCGGAATGAGCAGTTCTTC
>TRBJ2-5|TRBV7-6|once|-
CASSRNPQERETQYF
TGTGCCAGCAGCCGAAACCCCCAAGAGCGGGAGACCCAGTACTTC
>TRBJ2-3|TRBV7-2|-|TRBD2
CASSLGGLAGTDTQYF
TGTGCCAGCAGCTTAGGGGGACTAGCGGGCACAGATACGCAGTATTTT
>TRBJ2-2|TRBV19|-|TRBD2
CASSPGGGSGELFF
TGTGCCAGTAGTCCCGGCGGGGGGAGCGGGGAGCTGTTTTTT
>TRBJ1-5|TRBV18|-|-
CASSPDSNSNQPQHF
TGTGCCAGCTCACCGGACAGTAATAGCAATCAGCCCCAGCATTTT